This T cell receptor (beta chain) is drawn from a study of shared clonotypes between healthy human individuals. General study points: There were few donors, and this limited the genetic and exposure-history diversity represented. Rarefaction showed that sequencing of sorted subsets was incomplete (despite large depth). Sequencing depth was a factor that was expected to affect clonotype sharing among donors.

Regarding this clone: The antigen remains unidentified.

The assay was immunoSEQ multiplex PCR, and TCRdb's table has in-frame clones only and misses some. Among 2 million to 3 million clones, 90% to 95% were seen once, and the ten largest hold over 0.12%. The donors were all Caucasian adults (living in Nashville, Tennessee). The CDR3 contains 14 residues. Trimming removed 4 bases from V and 4 bases from J, with 11 bases in between. Germline assignment: CDR1 SGHRS and CDR2 YFSETQ. Sequenced input: naive CD4+ T cells sorted from blood. As for subset: CD45RA+ positively selected. The V and J genes are TRBV5-1 and TRBJ2-2; D possibly matches TRBD1 or TRBD2 (5 bases each). This sequence was found in a man aged 18-30 years in good health. The CDR3 nucleotides are TGCGCCAGCAGCCAAGGGACCGCCACCGGGGAGCTGTTTTTT. This sequence encodes CASSQGTATGELFF.